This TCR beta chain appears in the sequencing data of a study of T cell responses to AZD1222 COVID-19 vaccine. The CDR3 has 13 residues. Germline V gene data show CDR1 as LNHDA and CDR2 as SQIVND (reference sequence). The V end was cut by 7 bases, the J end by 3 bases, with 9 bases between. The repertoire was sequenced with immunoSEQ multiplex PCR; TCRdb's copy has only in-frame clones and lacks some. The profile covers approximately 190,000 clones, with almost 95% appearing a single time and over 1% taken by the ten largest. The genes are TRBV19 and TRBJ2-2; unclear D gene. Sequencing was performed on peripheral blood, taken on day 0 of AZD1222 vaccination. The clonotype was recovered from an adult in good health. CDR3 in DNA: TGTGCCAGTACCCCAGAAGACACCGGGGAGCTGTTTTTT. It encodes CASTPEDTGELFF.